This T cell receptor (beta chain) was found in a study of shared clonotypes between healthy human individuals. TCRdb's copy holds only in-frame clones and misses some; the assay was immunoSEQ multiplex PCR. The sample lists under 1,100,000 clones; approximately 72% were seen once. Every donor was a Caucasian adult from Nashville, Tennessee. This CDR3 has 13 amino acids. CDR1 is SQVTM and CDR2 is ANQGSEA in the germline V gene. V gave up 3 bases and J gave up 4 bases, with 9 bases separating them. This chain connects TRBV29-1 to TRBJ2-2, with D maybe TRBD1 (6 bases). This receptor was taken from a man between 18 and 29 years old in good health. Sequencing input: memory CD4+ T cells sorted from blood. Subset meaning: CD45RA-negative fraction. CDR3 residues: CSVDRGATGELFF. Here the CDR3 DNA reads TGCAGCGTTGACAGGGGAGCCACCGGGGAGCTGTTTTTT.